This T cell receptor beta chain was retrieved from a study of shared clonotypes between healthy human individuals. Study in general: Every donor yielded three CD4 naive, three CD4 memory, two CD8 naive and one CD8 memory plate.

Points on this clone: Its target is unknown.

Study outcomes and limitations: Blood was the sole source, and tissue repertoires probably differ.

A CD45RA+ naive subset and a CD45RA-negative memory subset were split from CD4+ cells. Some clones are missing from TCRdb's copy, which holds only in-frame ones; the method was immunoSEQ multiplex PCR. Seen here are approximately 2,000,000 clones, around 93% observed once, and the top ten hold about 0.41%. Per germline, CDR1 ENHRY and CDR2 SYGVKD. Trimming left V 7 bases short and J 4 bases short, with 13 bases between. The CDR3 totals 13 residues. The chain uses TRBV10-3 and TRBJ1-1; no clear D gene. The clonotype comes from a man aged 18 to 30 in good health. Some clones in this sample may be carry-over from other donors' samples. Sequenced material: naive CD4+ T cells from PBMCs. Sample subset: CD45RA+ positively selected. CDR3 nucleotides: TGTGCCATCAAAAAGTTACCCCTCACTGAAGCTTTCTTT. It translates to CAIKKLPLTEAFF.